This T cell receptor beta chain was observed in a study of CD4 T cells in relation to SARS-CoV-2 and coronaviruses. Trimming took 7 bases from V and 4 from J; bases not matched to a gene: 4. The CDR3 is 13 amino acids. CDR1 and CDR2 from the germline V gene are MNHEY and SVGAGI. The data were produced by immunoSEQ multiplex PCR, yet TCRdb's version contains in-frame clones alone and is incomplete. The data contain 10,000 to 11,000 clones, roughly 72% of them seen just once; the ten biggest clones take up roughly 17%. Before the COVID-19 pandemic, during about 2011-2019, CD4+ T cells were taken from unexposed donors. Isolation of CD4+ T cells took place after 10 days in culture. Concerning this clone itself: Its antigen is undetermined.

Source material: CD4+ T cells from PBMCs, cultured in vitro. The V gene is TRBV6-5, the J gene TRBJ1-1, with 9 bases identical to TRBD1. This sequence originates from a human donor in good health. CDR3 in DNA: TGTGCCAGCATTGGGACAGGGACCACTGAAGCTTTCTTT. This gives the protein CASIGTGTTEAFF.